These 18 T cell receptor beta chains were all obtained from the same sample, sequenced in a study of blood T cells in healthy people across ages. A sample-barcoded 5' primer and a J-beta primer mix were used in a second PCR of roughly 7 to 11 cycles. Each CDR3 protein gets one entry after TCRdb re-called the 5' RACE reads with MiXCR. The sample has 650,000 to 950,000 distinct CDR3 sequences, more than 40% seen once. The source material was blood. These TCRs come from a man aged 60-69 years in good health.

The V and J genes are TRBV6-1 and TRBJ1-5; D is ambiguous. The ends were cut back, 2 bases at V and 6 bases at J, with 2 bases in the middle. The V gene's germline CDR1 is MNHNS and CDR2 SASEGT. CDR3 size: 11 residues. This CDR3 is CASSEIQPQHF. For the CDR3, the DNA is TGTGCCAGCAGTGAAATTCAGCCCCAGCATTTT.

The V gene is TRBV2, the J gene TRBJ2-1; 9 nucleotides agree with TRBD2. CDR3 length: 13 amino acids. Trimming removed 7 bases from V and 5 bases from J; junction bases left unmatched: 3. From germline, CDR1 is SNHLY and CDR2 FYNNEI. As DNA, the CDR3 is TGTGCCAGCACAGCGGGAGGAAACAATGAGCAGTTCTTC. It is translated as CASTAGGNNEQFF.

The J gene is TRBJ2-1, the V gene TRBV20-1, with D maybe TRBD1 (5 bases). The V gene lost 3 bases and the J gene lost 2 bases, with 11 bases spanning the gap. This CDR3 contains 14 residues. Germline values: CDR1 DFQATT, CDR2 SNEGSKA (reference sequence). This CDR3 reads CSASGASTYNEQFF. In DNA, the CDR3 is TGCAGTGCTAGTGGGGCGTCTACCTACAATGAGCAGTTCTTC.

The chain couples TRBV27 to TRBJ1-1; unclear D gene. V lost 2 bases and J 3 bases, leaving 7 bases between the germline ends. The CDR3 has 13 residues. Germline V lookup: CDR1 MNHEY, CDR2 SMNVEV (reference sequence). The CDR3, as DNA: TGTGCCAGCAGTTTAGGGTACTACACTGAAGCTTTCTTT. Protein: CASSLGYYTEAFF.

The J gene is TRBJ1-1, the V gene TRBV12-5; possibly TRBD1 for D (5 bases). Germline V gives CDR1 LGHNT, CDR2 FRNRAP. The germline V and J ends were trimmed by 0 bases and 4 bases, with 27 bases remaining between them. The CDR3 is 20 residues long. The CDR3 DNA sequence: TGTGCTAGTGGTTTGGTAGATCGTGGGTCTTATTCCAGGGTACGCACTGAAGCTTTCTTT. It is translated as CASGLVDRGSYSRVRTEAFF. The variable domain in full, completed from reference TRBV12-5 and TRBJ1-1, reads DARVTQTPRHKVTEMGQEVTMRCQPILGHNTVFWYRQTMMQGLELLAYFRNRAPLDDSGMPKDRFSAEMPDATLATLKIQPSEPRDSAVYFCASGLVDRGSYSRVRTEAFFGQGTRLTVV.

There are a few counts of this clonotype. The rearrangement joins TRBV20-1 to TRBJ2-3; perhaps TRBD2 as D (5 bases). CDR1 DFQATT and CDR2 SNEGSKA come from the germline V gene (reference sequence). The CDR3 extends over 15 amino acids. The germline V and J ends were trimmed by 5 bases and 4 bases, with 19 bases remaining between them. The CDR3 DNA is TGCAGTGCTTCGGGGAATAGCGCCCCCCCAGATACGCAGTATTTT. Translation gives CSASGNSAPPDTQYF.

This rearrangement joins TRBV6-4 to TRBJ2-1; 8 bases fit TRBD2. V was clipped by 8 bases and J by 4 bases; unmatched bases: 10. The CDR3 has 15 residues. CDR1 and CDR2 from the germline V gene are MRHNA and SNTAGT. CDR3 in DNA: TGTGCCAGCCGCCGTCTAGCGGGCCCTTACAATGAGCAGTTCTTC. Its protein product is CASRRLAGPYNEQFF.

The chain is built from TRBV27 and TRBJ2-2; 10 bases align to TRBD1. CDR3 length equals 15 residues. The V gene end was trimmed by 7 bases and the J gene end by 4 bases; junction bases not matched to a gene: 6. The germline V gene has CDR1 MNHEY and CDR2 SMNVEV (reference sequence). The DNA for the CDR3 is TGTGCCAGCACCCCGGGACAGGGGATCACCGGGGAGCTGTTTTTT. Translating gives CASTPGQGITGELFF.

The chain carries TRBV6-2 or TRBV6-3 and TRBJ2-5, with D tentatively TRBD1 or TRBD2 (5 bases each). The tail of the sequence fits TRBJ2-7 better, so the J call may be wrong. The germline gives CDR1 MNHEY, CDR2 SVGEGT. The CDR3 runs to 15 residues. As DNA, the CDR3 is TGTGCCAGCAGCGGAACTGGGACGGTACCTGACGAGCAGTACTTC. This translates into CASSGTGTVPDEQYF.

This chain links TRBV2 with TRBJ1-4; no definite D call. V was clipped by 2 bases and J by 0 bases, with 10 bases between them. The CDR3 is made up of 16 amino acids. CDR1 is SNHLY and CDR2 is FYNNEI in the germline V gene. CDR3: CASSENLSATNEKLFF. Written as DNA, the CDR3 is TGTGCCAGCAGTGAAAACCTGTCAGCAACTAATGAAAAACTGTTTTTT.

This rearrangement joins TRBV20-1 to TRBJ2-5; perhaps TRBD2 as D (7 bases). Per germline, CDR1 DFQATT and CDR2 SNEGSKA (reference sequence). The CDR3 is 16 amino acids. V was trimmed by 0 bases and J by 5 bases, leaving 19 bases between them. This chain's CDR3 is CSARDQAGAGIETQYF. Here the CDR3 DNA reads TGCAGTGCTAGAGATCAGGCGGGGGCAGGGATTGAGACCCAGTACTTC.

This clonotype was counted between two and nine times. The chain combines TRBV29-1 with TRBJ1-2; no clear D gene. Trimming took off 6 bases at V and 6 bases at J, with 11 bases between the two ends. This CDR3 spans 11 amino acids. CDR1 and CDR2 (germline): SQVTM, ANQGSEA. DNA for the CDR3: TGCAGCGTGGCTAAGGGTAATGGCTACACCTTC. This translates into CSVAKGNGYTF.

The chain is built from TRBV7-8 and TRBJ2-7; either TRBD1 or TRBD2 may fit D (5 bases each). Trimming stripped 4 bases from V and 3 bases from J, with 19 bases between. This CDR3 has 16 amino acids. Germline V CDR1 and CDR2: SGHVS, FQNEAQ. For the CDR3, the DNA is TGTGCCAGCAGCTGGACCGGGACGGATGACGACTACGAGCAGTACTTC. Translation gives CASSWTGTDDDYEQYF.

Worth noting for this clonotype: One end of the junction is discordant with germline, which a read error may explain. The rearrangement links TRBV11-1 to TRBJ2-7, with D unclear. This CDR3 comprises 12 residues. CDR1 SGHAT and CDR2 FQDESV come from the germline V gene (reference sequence). CDR3: CAISLASYEQYF. DNA of the CDR3: TGTGCCATCAGCTTAGCATCTTACGAGCAGTACTTC.

V is TRBV5-1 and J is TRBJ2-4, with a tentative D call TRBD2 (5 bases). The DNA end lines up better with TRBJ2-7; the J call may be wrong. The CDR3 covers 14 residues. Germline-derived CDR1 and CDR2 are SGHRS and YFSETQ. CDR3 coding DNA: TGCGCCAGCAGCGACCTTCCCGGGAACTACGAGCAGTACTTC. Amino acid sequence: CASSDLPGNYEQYF.

This clonotype was counted only a few times. The gene calls are TRBV15 and TRBJ1-5; perhaps TRBD1 as D (6 bases). V dropped 3 bases and J dropped 3 bases, with 9 bases sitting between them. The CDR3 is made up of 14 amino acids. CDR1 is LNHNV and CDR2 is YYDKDF in the germline V gene (reference sequence). The CDR3 is CATSRTGDNQPQHF. The CDR3 bases are TGTGCCACCAGCAGGACAGGAGACAATCAGCCCCAGCATTTT.

In this sample, this clonotype turned up a few times. This chain joins TRBV27 and TRBJ2-1; the match to TRBD2 covers 9 bases. The CDR3 covers 14 residues. Germline values: CDR1 MNHEY, CDR2 SMNVEV (reference sequence). The J segment lost 8 bases and the V segment lost 3 bases, leaving 5 bases of the junction unmatched. CDR3 sequence (DNA): TGTGCCAGCAGTTTGGCGGGGGGGCCTTATGAGCAGTTCTTC. It specifies CASSLAGGPYEQFF.

This clonotype showed up just a few times. This chain uses TRBV4-1 with TRBJ1-1; TRBD1 aligns across 9 bases. V dropped 2 bases and J dropped 8; count of bases not matched to a gene: 6. The CDR3 is 14 amino acids. CDR1 is MGHRA, CDR2 YSYEKL, per germline. Here the CDR3 DNA reads TGCGCCAGCAGCCAACCGGGACAGGGATGGGAAGCTTTCTTT. It encodes CASSQPGQGWEAFF.